A single sample is the source of the 20 T cell receptor beta chains below, sequenced in a study of tumor-infiltrating lymphocytes in oesophageal squamous cell carcinoma. In TCRdb, the PCR reads were re-called with MiXCR into one record per CDR3 protein. The data contain roughly 18,000 distinct CDR3 sequences, over 40% of them singletons. Sequencing used esophageal tumor tissue. These receptor sequences come from a male donor with esophageal squamous cell carcinoma.

The chain joins TRBV6-8 to TRBJ2-3, with TRBD2 matching 11 bases. Judging by the DNA end, TRBJ2-1 fits better; the J call may be wrong. The germline V gene encodes CDR1 MNHGY and CDR2 SAAAGT. The CDR3 contains 13 residues. CDR3 in amino acids: CASSYTSGSEQFF. The CDR3 bases are TGTGCCAGCAGTTACACTAGCGGGAGTGAGCAGTTCTTC.

This clonotype was counted a few times. The chain recombines TRBV15 with TRBJ1-5; D uncertain. The length of the CDR3 is 17 residues. V shed 1 base and J shed 0 bases, with 13 bases lying between them. Germline CDR1 LNHNV, CDR2 YYDKDF (reference sequence). DNA for the CDR3: TGTGCCACCAGCAGAGTTTCAGGAAGCTATAGCAATCAGCCCCAGCATTTT. Translating it yields CATSRVSGSYSNQPQHF.

The chain carries TRBV7-6 and TRBJ2-7; 14 positions match TRBD2. With the DNA end fitting TRBJ2-5 better, the J assignment may be wrong. Germline V gene sequence: CDR1 SGHVS, CDR2 FNYEAQ. CDR3 size: 17 residues. CDR3 sequence (DNA): TGTGCCAGCAGCGTAGGACTAGCGGGAGGAGGCCAAGAGACCCAGTACTTC. This encodes CASSVGLAGGGQETQYF.

The rearrangement joins TRBV10-3 to TRBJ2-7, with unresolved D. The J call may be incorrect, as the DNA end agrees better with TRBJ2-1. Germline V lookup: CDR1 ENHRY, CDR2 SYGVKD. This CDR3 spans 16 amino acids. DNA of the CDR3: TGTGCCATCAGTGAGGTGAAAGGGATAAGGGACAATGAGCAGTTCTTC. Its protein is CAISEVKGIRDNEQFF.

The chain has TRBV10-2 and TRBJ2-3; 11 bases are shared with TRBD2. The ends lost 6 bases at V and 5 bases at J; junction bases unmatched: 7. CDR1 is WSHSY, CDR2 SAAADI, per germline. The CDR3 is 15 amino acids. The CDR3 sequence: CASRRTSGLGDTQYF. In DNA form, the CDR3 reads TGCGCCAGCAGAAGGACTAGCGGGCTCGGAGATACGCAGTATTTT.

The chain has TRBV2 and TRBJ1-1, with D unclear. Germline V gene sequence: CDR1 SNHLY, CDR2 FYNNEI. The germline V and J ends were trimmed by 10 bases and 1 base, with 19 bases remaining between them. The CDR3 has 15 residues. CDR3 bases: TGTGCCAACCCAATCGAGCCGAACCAGAACACTGAAGCTTTCTTT. It yields the protein CANPIEPNQNTEAFF.

This clonotype has at least ten counts. Here the CDR3 reads CASRFPTPHYGYTF. The CDR3 nucleotides are TGTGCCAGCAGGTTCCCGACACCTCACTATGGCTACACCTTC. This chain joins TRBV28 and TRBJ1-2; D is unresolved. CDR3 size: 14 residues. CDR1 is MDHEN, CDR2 SYDVKM, per germline. The V end lost 6 bases, the J end lost 3 bases, and 14 bases lay between the germline ends.

There are many counts of this clonotype. This chain joins TRBV11-3 and TRBJ2-1, with 8 nucleotides matching TRBD2. This CDR3 spans 15 amino acids. The germline V gene encodes CDR1 SGHNT and CDR2 YENEEA. Trimming removed 1 base from V and 6 bases from J; junction bases left unmatched: 5. DNA for the CDR3: TGTGCCAGCAGCTTAGGACTAGCGCGTGGCAATGAGCAGTTCTTC. Residues: CASSLGLARGNEQFF.

About this clonotype itself: At one boundary the junction diverges from the germline segment, which might be a read error. The rearrangement uses TRBV7-2 and TRBJ2-3; TRBD1 might be the D (5 bases). The CDR3 extends over 14 amino acids. Looked up from germline, CDR1 is SGHTA and CDR2 is FQGNSA. CDR3 sequence reads: CAGSSKAGSYEQYF. CDR3 bases: TGTGCCGGCAGCTCGAAGGCAGGGTCCTACGAGCAGTATTTT.

The rearrangement uses TRBV7-9 and TRBJ2-3; 11 positions agree with TRBD2. TRBJ2-5 matches the DNA end more closely, so the J call is doubtful. The CDR3 consists of 17 residues. CDR1 is SEHNR and CDR2 is FQNEAQ in the germline V gene (reference sequence). This chain's CDR3 is CASSLVRLAGPEKTQYF. CDR3 nucleotide sequence: TGTGCCAGCAGCTTAGTAAGACTAGCGGGGCCCGAGAAGACCCAGTACTTC.

This clonotype showed up just a few times. In this CDR3 the conserved last residue, phenylalanine or tryptophan, is missing, so a read error is likely. Because the CDR3's place on the DNA is in doubt, the DNA is left out and the CDR3 is given as listed by TCRdb. The chain uses TRBV7-6 and TRBJ1-1. The length of the CDR3 is 15 amino acids, counting both ends. CDR1 is SGHVS and CDR2 is FNYEAQ in the germline V gene. The CDR3 sequence: CASSLKEQIRSILAQ.

The chain combines TRBV7-2 with TRBJ2-1; TRBD2 is a possible D gene (7 bases). The germline V and J ends were trimmed by 2 bases and 7 bases, with 18 bases remaining between them. The CDR3 runs 16 residues. CDR1 is SGHTA, CDR2 FQGNSA, per germline. CDR3 nucleotide sequence: TGTGCCAGCAGCTTAAGGGGGGGGGAGCGGTGGAATGAGCAGTTCTTC. It encodes CASSLRGGERWNEQFF.

Details on this clonotype: The DNA is omitted, as the CDR3 cannot be located on it reliably, and the CDR3 follows TCRdb's listing. This sequence joins TRBV6-1 and TRBJ2-6. The CDR3 is 14 residues long, counting both termini. Germline-derived CDR1 and CDR2 are MNHNS and SASEGT. CDR3 sequence reads: CASSPRRVWLHLRF.

The chain joins TRBV7-3 to TRBJ2-5; D is perhaps TRBD2 (6 bases). The CDR3 runs to 15 residues. Per germline, CDR1 SGHTA and CDR2 FQGTGA. V shed 1 base and J shed 5 bases, with 14 bases lying between them. CDR3 sequence: CASSLNWRGGETQYF. In DNA form, the CDR3 reads TGTGCCAGCAGCTTAAACTGGAGGGGCGGGGAGACCCAGTACTTC.

This clonotype was recorded many times. The chain employs TRBV6-6 and TRBJ2-7; tentative D call: TRBD2 (6 bases). Germline CDR1 MNHNY, CDR2 SVGAGI (reference sequence). The V end lost 2 bases, the J end lost 2 bases, and 10 bases lay between the germline ends. The CDR3 is 14 residues long. The chain's CDR3 is CASSYGAGTYEQYF. The CDR3 DNA sequence: TGTGCCAGCAGTTACGGGGCGGGAACCTACGAGCAGTACTTC.

The chain is built from TRBV12-3 or TRBV12-4 and TRBJ2-6; D gene uncertain. The J call may be wrong; the DNA end is better matched by TRBJ2-7. This CDR3 comprises 14 residues. The CDR3, as DNA: TGTGCCAGCAGTTCGGTGGAGAGCTCCTACGAGCAGTACTTC. Protein: CASSSVESSYEQYF.

The V and J genes are TRBV29-1 and TRBJ2-6; D is undetermined. The end of the DNA fits TRBJ2-7 better, so the J call may be wrong. Germline CDR1 is SQVTM and CDR2 is ANQGSEA. The CDR3 has 12 amino acids. The CDR3 region has the DNA TGCAGCGTTGAGTCGCAGGCCTACGAGCAGTACTTC. Translating it yields CSVESQAYEQYF.

V and J are TRBV6-5 and TRBJ2-7, with D possibly TRBD1 on 5 matching bases. The last part of the DNA fits TRBJ1-2 better; the J call may be wrong. Germline CDR1 and CDR2: MNHEY and SVGAGI. The CDR3 is made up of 14 amino acids. This CDR3 reads CASTSQGRNYGYTF. For the CDR3, the DNA is TGTGCCAGCACATCTCAGGGAAGAAACTATGGCTACACCTTC.

The table lists this clonotype with a few counts. The chain recombines TRBV7-2 with TRBJ2-5; 7 nucleotides agree with TRBD1. The CDR3 is 15 residues long. From germline, CDR1 is SGHTA and CDR2 FQGNSA. With V trimmed by 0 bases and J by 1 base, 2 bases remained unmatched. The CDR3 spells CASSLATGFQETQYF. DNA of the CDR3: TGTGCCAGCAGCTTAGCGACAGGGTTCCAAGAGACCCAGTACTTC.

This clonotype came up a few times. This sequence joins TRBV12-3 or TRBV12-4 and TRBJ1-1; TRBD1 is a possible D gene (5 bases). Between the trimmed V and J ends, which lost 5 bases and 1 base, there was a span of 8 bases. The CDR3 runs to 13 residues. The CDR3 sequence is CASSKTGNTEAFF. CDR3 coding DNA: TGTGCCAGCAGTAAAACAGGGAACACTGAAGCTTTCTTT.